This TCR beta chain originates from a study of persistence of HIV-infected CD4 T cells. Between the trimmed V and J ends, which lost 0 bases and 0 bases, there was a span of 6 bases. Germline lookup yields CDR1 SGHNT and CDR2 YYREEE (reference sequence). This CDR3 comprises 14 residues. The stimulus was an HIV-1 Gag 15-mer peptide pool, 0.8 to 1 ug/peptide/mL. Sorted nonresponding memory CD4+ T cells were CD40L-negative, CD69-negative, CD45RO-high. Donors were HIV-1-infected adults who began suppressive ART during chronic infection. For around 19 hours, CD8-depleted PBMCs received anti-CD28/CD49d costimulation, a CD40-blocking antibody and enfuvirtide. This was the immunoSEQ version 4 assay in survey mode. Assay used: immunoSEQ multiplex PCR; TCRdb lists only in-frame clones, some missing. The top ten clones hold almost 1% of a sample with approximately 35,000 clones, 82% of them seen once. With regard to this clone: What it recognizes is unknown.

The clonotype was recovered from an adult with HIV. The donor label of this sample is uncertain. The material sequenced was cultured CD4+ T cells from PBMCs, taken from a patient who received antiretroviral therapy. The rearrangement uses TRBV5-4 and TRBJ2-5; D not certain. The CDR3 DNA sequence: TGTGCCAGCAGCTTGGGCGGAAACCAAGAGACCCAGTACTTC. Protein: CASSLGGNQETQYF.